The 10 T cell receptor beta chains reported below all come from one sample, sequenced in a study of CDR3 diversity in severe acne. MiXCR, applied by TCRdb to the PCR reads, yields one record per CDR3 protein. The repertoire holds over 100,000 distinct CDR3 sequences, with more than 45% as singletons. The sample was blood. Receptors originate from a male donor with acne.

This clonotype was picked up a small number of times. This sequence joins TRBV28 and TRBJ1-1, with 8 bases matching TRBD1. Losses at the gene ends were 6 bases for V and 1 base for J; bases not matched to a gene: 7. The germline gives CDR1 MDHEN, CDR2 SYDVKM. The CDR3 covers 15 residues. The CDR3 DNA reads TGTGCCAGCAGGGACGCAGGGGGCACGAACACTGAAGCTTTCTTT. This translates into CASRDAGGTNTEAFF.

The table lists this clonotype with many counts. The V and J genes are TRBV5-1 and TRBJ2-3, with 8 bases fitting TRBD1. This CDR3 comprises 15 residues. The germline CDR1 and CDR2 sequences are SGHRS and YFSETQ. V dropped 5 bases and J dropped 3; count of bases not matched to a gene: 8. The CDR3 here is CASSSGQGRTDTQYF. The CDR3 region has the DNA TGCGCCAGCAGTTCCGGACAGGGCAGGACAGATACGCAGTATTTT.

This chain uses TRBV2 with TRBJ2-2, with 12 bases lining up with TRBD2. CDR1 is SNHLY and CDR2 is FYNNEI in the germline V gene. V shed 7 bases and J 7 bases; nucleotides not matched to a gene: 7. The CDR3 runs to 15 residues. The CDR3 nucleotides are TGTGCCAGCACCAGACTAGCGGGAGCGGGCGGGGAGCTGTTTTTT. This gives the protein CASTRLAGAGGELFF. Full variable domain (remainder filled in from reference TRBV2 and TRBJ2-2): EPEVTQTPSHQVTQMGQEVILRCVPISNHLYFYWYRQILGQKVEFLVSFYNNEISEKSEIFDDQFSVERPDGSNFTLKIRSTKLEDSAMYFCASTRLAGAGGELFFGEGSRLTVL.

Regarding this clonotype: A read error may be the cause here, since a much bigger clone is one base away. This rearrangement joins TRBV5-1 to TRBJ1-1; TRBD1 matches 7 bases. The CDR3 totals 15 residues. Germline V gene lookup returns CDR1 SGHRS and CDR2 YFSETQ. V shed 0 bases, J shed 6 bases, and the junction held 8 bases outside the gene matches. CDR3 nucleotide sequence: TGCGCCAGCAGCTTGGGTGGGACAGTTAACGCTGAAGCTTTCTTT. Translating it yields CASSLGGTVNAEAFF.

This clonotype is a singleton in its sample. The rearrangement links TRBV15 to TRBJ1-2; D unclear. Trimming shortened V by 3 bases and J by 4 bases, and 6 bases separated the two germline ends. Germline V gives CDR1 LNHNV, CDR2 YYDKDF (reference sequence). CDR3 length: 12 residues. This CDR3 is CATSSDTYGYTF. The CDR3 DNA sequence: TGTGCCACCAGCAGTGACACCTATGGCTACACCTTC.

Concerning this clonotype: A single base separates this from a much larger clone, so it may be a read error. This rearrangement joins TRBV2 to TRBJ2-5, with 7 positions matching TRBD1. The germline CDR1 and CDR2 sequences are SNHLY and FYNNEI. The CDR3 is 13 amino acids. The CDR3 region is CASSADRVEIQYF. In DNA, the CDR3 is TGTGCCAGCAGTGCCGACAGGGTAGAGATCCAGTACTTC.

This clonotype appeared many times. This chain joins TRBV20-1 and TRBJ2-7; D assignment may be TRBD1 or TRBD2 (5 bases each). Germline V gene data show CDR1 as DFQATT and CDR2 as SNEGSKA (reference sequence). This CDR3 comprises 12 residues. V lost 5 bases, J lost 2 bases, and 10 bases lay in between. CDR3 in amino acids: CSAQRDAYEQYF. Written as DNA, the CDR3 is TGCAGTGCTCAGAGGGACGCCTACGAGCAGTACTTC.

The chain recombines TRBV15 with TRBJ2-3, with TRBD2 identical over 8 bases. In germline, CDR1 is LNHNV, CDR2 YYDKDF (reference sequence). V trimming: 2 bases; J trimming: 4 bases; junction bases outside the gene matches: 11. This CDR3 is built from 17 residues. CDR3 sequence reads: CATSRPPLAGWADTQYF. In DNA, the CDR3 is TGTGCCACCAGCAGACCGCCTTTAGCGGGATGGGCAGATACGCAGTATTTT.

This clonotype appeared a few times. The CDR3 DNA reads TGTGCCAGCAGGGAGACAGGGCTTACCTACGAGCAGTACTTC. Amino acids: CASRETGLTYEQYF. This sequence joins TRBV25-1 and TRBJ2-7; 7 bases match TRBD1. The length of the CDR3 is 14 residues. V lost 6 bases, J lost 2 bases, and 7 bases stayed unmatched. Germline-derived CDR1 and CDR2 are MGHDK and SYGVNS.

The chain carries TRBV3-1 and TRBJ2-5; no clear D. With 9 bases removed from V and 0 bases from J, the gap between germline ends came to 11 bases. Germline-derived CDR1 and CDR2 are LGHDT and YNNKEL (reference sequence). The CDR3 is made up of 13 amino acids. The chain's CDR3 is CASEQTDQETQYF. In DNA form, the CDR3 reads TGTGCCAGTGAACAGACGGACCAAGAGACCCAGTACTTC.